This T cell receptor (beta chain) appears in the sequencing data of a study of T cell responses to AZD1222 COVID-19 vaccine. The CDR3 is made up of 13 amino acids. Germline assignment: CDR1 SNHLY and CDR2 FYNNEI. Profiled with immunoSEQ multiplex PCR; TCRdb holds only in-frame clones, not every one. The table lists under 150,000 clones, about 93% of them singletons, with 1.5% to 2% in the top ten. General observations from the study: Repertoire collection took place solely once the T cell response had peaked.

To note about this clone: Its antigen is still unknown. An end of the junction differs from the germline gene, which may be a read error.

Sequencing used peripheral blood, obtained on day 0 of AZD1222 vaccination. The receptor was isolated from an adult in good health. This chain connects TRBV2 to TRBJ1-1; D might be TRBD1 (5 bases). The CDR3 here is CASSLKENLRRQF. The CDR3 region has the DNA TGTGCCAGCAGCCTAAAGGAGAATCTACGGAGACAGTTT.